The 14 T cell receptor beta chains below come from one sample, sequenced in a study of low-dose radiotherapy and immunotherapy resistance in tumors. Covering alpha and beta chains, TRAV- and TRBV-specific primers were used for the first-strand cDNA. TCRs underwent around 20 PCR cycles of amplification with a constant-region primer and V-primer adapter. TCRdb ran MiXCR on the reads and lists one entry per CDR3 protein. Counted here are tens of thousands of distinct CDR3 sequences, around 9.2% occurring once; the ten biggest clones make up roughly 1%. Noted time point: before trial treatment. This sample comprised PBMCs, obtained before treatment. These receptors came from a male donor with prostate cancer.

This clonotype was recorded many times. V gene TRBV28 combines with J gene TRBJ2-2, with no clear D. The CDR3 has 12 residues. Trimming removed 7 bases from V and 5 bases from J, with 8 bases in between. Germline assignment: CDR1 MDHEN and CDR2 SYDVKM. The CDR3 bases are TGTGCCAGCAATGTGGGGACCGGGGAGCTGTTTTTT. Its translation: CASNVGTGELFF.

This clonotype appeared many times. This CDR3 is CASSLSITTGELFF. The CDR3 DNA follows: TGTGCCAGCAGCTTATCTATTACCACCGGGGAGCTGTTTTTT. The genes are TRBV11-3 and TRBJ2-2; D not resolved. This CDR3 region has 14 residues. Germline CDR1 reads SGHNT; CDR2 reads YENEEA. The ends were cut back, 2 bases at V and 4 bases at J, with 8 bases in the middle.

This clonotype was seen many times. The rearrangement links TRBV12-3 or TRBV12-4 to TRBJ1-5, with D possibly TRBD1 on 5 matching bases. V was cut by 6 bases and J by 4 bases, with 10 bases left in between. The CDR3 is 13 residues long. The CDR3: CASSPRGNQPQHF. The CDR3 region has the DNA TGTGCCAGCAGCCCTCGGGGGAATCAGCCCCAGCATTTT.

There are many counts of this clonotype. The chain uses TRBV12-3 or TRBV12-4 and TRBJ1-1; D is uncertain. Trimming removed 5 bases from V and 1 base from J, with 8 bases in between. The CDR3 extends over 13 amino acids. CDR3 sequence: CASSRTANTEAFF. As DNA, the CDR3 is TGTGCCAGCAGTCGGACGGCGAACACTGAAGCTTTCTTT.

This clonotype was detected ten times or more. This rearrangement joins TRBV4-2 to TRBJ2-2; possible D gene TRBD2, 6 bases. The CDR3 loop spans 15 amino acids. Germline V CDR1 and CDR2: LGHNA, YNFKEQ. V gave up 4 bases and J gave up 6 bases, with 15 bases separating them. The CDR3: CASSRGTPGAGELFF. Written as DNA, the CDR3 is TGTGCCAGCAGCCGCGGGACTCCTGGGGCCGGGGAGCTGTTTTTT.

As regards this clonotype: Only one base separates this from a far larger clonotype, so it likely reflects a read error. The V and J genes are TRBV13 and TRBJ2-7, with 8 positions matching TRBD1. The CDR3 extends over 13 amino acids. Germline V CDR1 and CDR2: PRHDT, FYEKMQ (reference sequence). J gave up 6 bases and V 10 bases, and 11 bases lay outside the gene matches. CDR3 coding DNA: TGTGCCATGACCCGGACAGGGAGCATCGAGCAGTACTTC. Translating it yields CAMTRTGSIEQYF.

In its sample, this clonotype was seen many times. The chain carries TRBV5-1 and TRBJ2-3; D remains ambiguous. Germline CDR1 reads SGHRS; CDR2 reads YFSETQ. V dropped 1 base and J dropped 5 bases, with 8 bases sitting between them. This CDR3 has 13 amino acids. This chain's CDR3 is CASSLKIQDTQYF. The CDR3 nucleotides are TGCGCCAGCAGCTTGAAGATTCAAGATACGCAGTATTTT.

This clonotype was seen at least ten times. The chain couples TRBV7-6 to TRBJ1-1; D not resolved. The CDR3 runs to 13 residues. V lost 5 bases and J 8 bases, leaving 15 bases between the germline ends. CDR1 and CDR2 (germline): SGHVS, FNYEAQ. CDR3 bases: TGTGCCAGCAGCCCCCTGACGGTGCTAGAAGCTTTCTTT. Translation: CASSPLTVLEAFF.

The sample holds many counts of this clonotype. The chain recombines TRBV12-3 or TRBV12-4 with TRBJ2-2; D unclear. V was cut by 6 bases and J by 3 bases, with 17 bases left in between. CDR3 length: 16 amino acids. The CDR3 spells CASRPYSRQDTGELFF. In DNA, the CDR3 is TGTGCCAGCAGACCCTACTCCAGGCAAGACACCGGGGAGCTGTTTTTT.

In this sample, this clonotype turned up many times. The CDR3: CSVGTSGSTEQFF. The CDR3 DNA is TGCAGCGTTGGTACTAGCGGGAGTACTGAGCAGTTCTTC. V gene TRBV29-1 combines with J gene TRBJ2-1, with 11 bases lining up with TRBD2. V gave up 4 bases and J gave up 9 bases; unmatched junction bases: 5. CDR3 length equals 13 residues. From germline, CDR1 is SQVTM and CDR2 ANQGSEA.

Many counts were recorded for this clonotype. The chain employs TRBV6-6 and TRBJ2-7, with 12 positions matching TRBD2. This CDR3 contains 16 residues. Germline V gene data show CDR1 as MNHNY and CDR2 as SVGAGI (reference sequence). Germline trimming cut 2 bases from V and 4 bases from J; bases unmatched to any gene: 6. The CDR3 bases are TGTGCCAGCAGTTACCGTCCGACTAGCGGGAGTTACGAGCAGTACTTC. Translation: CASSYRPTSGSYEQYF.

This clonotype was observed at least ten times. The gene calls are TRBV14 and TRBJ2-3, with a weak D call TRBD2 (6 bases). Germline V CDR1 and CDR2: SGHDN, FVKESK. CDR3 length: 18 residues. V was pared by 1 base and J by 4 bases, with 21 bases between. The CDR3 DNA follows: TGTGCCAGCAGCCAAGGCATCTCCGGGAGAGTTAAGGCAGATACGCAGTATTTT. Translating it yields CASSQGISGRVKADTQYF.

This clonotype was seen at least ten times. The chain joins TRBV29-1 to TRBJ1-2, with 10 nucleotides matching TRBD1. The germline V gene has CDR1 SQVTM and CDR2 ANQGSEA. This CDR3 comprises 11 residues. The junction had 4 bases not matched to a gene; V was cut back by 7 bases and J by 8 bases. The CDR3 DNA follows: TGCAGCGCTGGGACAGGGGAAGGCTACACCTTC. The encoded protein is CSAGTGEGYTF.

This clonotype was detected ten times or more. J is TRBJ2-7 and V is TRBV20-1; 7 nucleotides match TRBD1. V shed 6 bases, J shed 2 bases, and the junction held 10 bases outside the gene matches. The length of the CDR3 is 14 residues. The germline CDR1 and CDR2 sequences are DFQATT and SNEGSKA (reference sequence). This CDR3 is CSAYRTGGTYEQYF. CDR3 nucleotide sequence: TGCAGTGCCTACCGGACAGGAGGAACCTACGAGCAGTACTTC.